The sample holds many counts of the clone carrying this T cell receptor (beta chain). Its target is unknown. This sample is drawn from a study of T-cell reconstitution after alpha-beta-depleted transplantation in children. The CDR3 spans 15 residues. CDR1 is MGHDK, CDR2 SYGVNS, per germline. V gave up 1 base and J gave up 0 bases, with 8 bases separating them. General study results and limits: Expanded clones from the graft, numbering several hundred, reportedly supplied alpha-beta T cells about two months after transplant. After one year, T-cell counts and TCRbeta diversity mostly came from new T cells. Surviving thymic progenitors and recipient T cells were the source of high TCRbeta diversity at day 60 in some patients.

Construction of the TCRbeta library involved unique molecular identifiers. Via MiXCR, TCRdb re-called the PCR reads, giving one row per CDR3 protein. The sample includes 25,000 to 35,000 distinct CDR3 sequences, approximately 6.9% of them seen just once. The TCR comes from a child less than two years old who had a stem cell transplant for acute myeloid leukemia, so the T cells may come from the graft donor. Here the sequenced sample was peripheral blood, taken 60 days after TCRalphabeta/CD19-depleted stem cell transplant. This chain uses TRBV25-1 with TRBJ2-3; perhaps D is TRBD1 or TRBD2 (6 bases each). DNA for the CDR3: TGTGCCAGCAGTGAATGGGGGGCGAGCACAGATACGCAGTATTTT. This gives the protein CASSEWGASTDTQYF.